Below are 22 T cell receptor beta chains sequenced from a single sample in a study of PD-1 blockade in classical Hodgkin lymphoma. Data came from immunoSEQ multiplex PCR; TCRdb stores just in-frame clones and leaves some out. Here the sample spans about 93,000 clones, about 77% being singletons. The time point here: cycle 4 day 1 (C4D1), after more than five weeks of nivolumab. The patients all showed relapse after autologous stem cell transplantation, while their brentuximab vedotin exposure varied. The sequencing here drew on peripheral blood mononuclear cells (PBMCs), taken before the fourth cycle of nivolumab. The origin of the receptors is a human donor with classical Hodgkin lymphoma.

CDR3 loop: CASSKQGARTGELFF. CDR3 nucleotides: TGTGCCAGCAGTAAACAGGGGGCTCGGACCGGGGAGCTGTTTTTT. The V gene is TRBV6-5, the J gene TRBJ2-2; 9 bases are a match to TRBD1. V gave up 5 bases and J gave up 5 bases; unmatched junction bases: 6. The CDR3 is made up of 15 amino acids. Germline V gene sequence: CDR1 MNHEY, CDR2 SVGAGI.

This clone appeared a few times. The V call is TRBV7-2, the J call TRBJ1-3; D gene ambiguous. CDR1 is SGHTA and CDR2 is FQGNSA in the germline V gene. The CDR3 totals 14 residues. V lost 5 bases and J lost 0, with 8 bases in between. DNA for the CDR3: TGTGCCAGCAGCCCTGGAATCTCTGGAAACACCATATATTTT. It encodes CASSPGISGNTIYF. Full variable domain (outside the CDR3, taken from reference TRBV7-2 and TRBJ1-3): GAGVSQSPSNKVTEKGKDVELRCDPISGHTALYWYRQSLGQGLEFLIYFQGNSAPDKSGLPSDRFSAERTGGSVSTLTIQRTQQEDSAVYLCASSPGISGNTIYFGEGSWLTVV.

The chain uses TRBV4-1 and TRBJ2-5, with unresolved D. Germline loops: CDR1 MGHRA, CDR2 YSYEKL. The ends were cut back, 3 bases at V and 4 bases at J, with 6 bases in the middle. The CDR3 is 12 residues long. CDR3 nucleotides: TGCGCCAGCAGCCATGTTAGAGAGACCCAGTACTTC. Its translation is CASSHVRETQYF.

V gene TRBV27 combines with J gene TRBJ1-5; D is undetermined. The CDR3 is 15 residues long. From germline, CDR1 is MNHEY and CDR2 SMNVEV (reference sequence). V gave up 6 bases and J gave up 0 bases, with 12 bases separating them. The CDR3 reads CASRYDLNSNQPQHF. The CDR3, as DNA: TGTGCCAGCAGATACGATCTAAATAGCAATCAGCCCCAGCATTTT.

This chain uses TRBV9 with TRBJ1-1; D call uncertain. This CDR3 contains 16 residues. Between the trimmed V and J ends, which lost 3 bases and 1 base, there was a span of 16 bases. Per the germline V gene, CDR1 is SGDLS and CDR2 is YYNGEE. CDR3 coding DNA: TGTGCCAGCAGCGACTCTAATCGGCCTAAGAACACTGAAGCTTTCTTT. Amino acids: CASSDSNRPKNTEAFF.

The chain links TRBV18 to TRBJ1-2; no reliable D call. V shed 2 bases and J shed 2 bases, with 6 bases lying between them. The germline CDR1 and CDR2 sequences are KGHSH and LQKENI. The CDR3 length is 13 residues. CDR3 sequence reads: CASSPNGNYGYTF. The CDR3 region has the DNA TGTGCCAGCTCACCAAACGGAAACTATGGCTACACCTTC.

The V and J genes are TRBV7-3 and TRBJ1-4; D is ambiguous. The CDR3 has 17 residues. Trimming took 5 bases from V and 0 from J, leaving 16 bases between them. The germline gives CDR1 SGHTA, CDR2 FQGTGA. The CDR3: CASSLPPHSATNEKLFF. Here the CDR3 DNA reads TGTGCCAGCAGCCTCCCCCCCCACAGCGCAACTAATGAAAAACTGTTTTTT.

The chain is built from TRBV4-2 and TRBJ2-3; D is possibly TRBD2 (5 bases). Between the trimmed V and J ends, which lost 4 bases and 4 bases, there was a span of 12 bases. The germline V gene has CDR1 LGHNA and CDR2 YNFKEQ. CDR3 size: 14 residues. CDR3 residues: CASSRDWEPDTQYF. CDR3 DNA sequence: TGTGCCAGCAGCCGCGATTGGGAGCCAGATACGCAGTATTTT.

This rearrangement joins TRBV30 to TRBJ1-2, with D perhaps TRBD1 (5 bases). Per germline, CDR1 GTSNPN and CDR2 SVGIG (reference sequence). The CDR3 contains 14 residues. Between the trimmed V and J ends, which lost 3 bases and 8 bases, there was a span of 19 bases. The CDR3 region is CAWRQSPSGMGYTF. In DNA, the CDR3 is TGTGCCTGGAGGCAAAGCCCCTCAGGGATGGGCTACACCTTC.

Only one count was recorded for this clone. V usage is TRBV28 and J usage is TRBJ2-3; 7 bases align to TRBD1. Trimming cost V 7 bases and J 0 bases; bases outside gene matches: 7. The germline V gene encodes CDR1 MDHEN and CDR2 SYDVKM. The CDR3 totals 15 residues. The CDR3 coding sequence is TGTGCCAGCATAGGGGGACAGCGTAGCACAGATACGCAGTATTTT. Translated, it gives CASIGGQRSTDTQYF.

The chain employs TRBV5-4 and TRBJ2-2; 8 bases fit TRBD2. CDR3 length: 15 amino acids. CDR1 and CDR2 (germline): SGHNT, YYREEE (reference sequence). Trimming at V came to 0 bases and at J to 4 bases, leaving 2 bases not matched to a gene. CDR3 coding DNA: TGTGCCAGCAGCTTGGGTCTAGCGGGCACCGGGGAGCTGTTTTTT. It codes for CASSLGLAGTGELFF.

This clone was found once. The CDR3 region is CASSVGPLTLIQNEQFF. The CDR3 nucleotides read TGTGCCAGCAGCGTAGGGCCTTTAACGCTGATTCAGAATGAGCAGTTCTTC. V gene TRBV9 combines with J gene TRBJ2-1; D is uncertain. Germline loops: CDR1 SGDLS, CDR2 YYNGEE. Trimming took 0 bases from V and 7 from J, leaving 20 bases between them. The CDR3 spans 17 residues.

This chain joins TRBV6-5 and TRBJ1-4; D is unclear. This CDR3 has 13 amino acids. From germline, CDR1 is MNHEY and CDR2 SVGAGI. Trimming removed 7 bases from V and 3 bases from J, with 9 bases in between. The DNA of the CDR3 is TGTGCCAGCACTCGAAAACCTAATGAAAAACTGTTTTTT. Amino acid sequence: CASTRKPNEKLFF.

J is TRBJ1-1 and V is TRBV18; D possibly corresponds to TRBD1 (5 bases). Germline V gene lookup returns CDR1 KGHSH and CDR2 LQKENI. The CDR3 covers 14 residues. V gave up 3 bases and J gave up 4 bases, with 12 bases separating them. CDR3 DNA: TGTGCCAGCTCACCTGTGGGGACGCGCACTGAAGCTTTCTTT. It specifies CASSPVGTRTEAFF.

The chain uses TRBV5-1 and TRBJ2-2, with D uncertain. The V and J ends lost 5 bases and 7 bases respectively, with 15 bases between them. Germline lookup yields CDR1 SGHRS and CDR2 YFSETQ. The CDR3 covers 14 residues. The CDR3 nucleotides read TGCGCCAGCAGTTATCTAGGGCTAGGCGGGGAGCTGTTTTTT. Translating gives CASSYLGLGGELFF. The full variable domain, its missing parts supplied by reference TRBV5-1 and TRBJ2-2, is KAGVTQTPRYLIKTRGQQVTLSCSPISGHRSVSWYQQTPGQGLQFLFEYFSETQRNKGNFPGRFSGRQFSNSRSEMNVSTLELGDSALYLCASSYLGLGGELFFGEGSRLTVL.

This chain joins TRBV5-1 and TRBJ2-6, with a weak D call TRBD1 (6 bases). Germline assignment: CDR1 SGHRS and CDR2 YFSETQ. The CDR3 sequence is 20 residues long. With 3 bases removed from V and 0 bases from J, the gap between germline ends came to 22 bases. The CDR3: CASSSGTYFVQHSGANVLTF. In DNA form, the CDR3 reads TGCGCCAGCAGCTCCGGGACATACTTCGTGCAACACTCTGGGGCCAACGTCCTGACTTTC.

This chain connects TRBV6-1 to TRBJ1-5, with 7 positions matching TRBD1. With 5 bases clipped from V and 10 bases from J, the junction kept 5 bases outside the gene matches. CDR1 and CDR2 (germline): MNHNS, SASEGT. The CDR3 has 12 residues. In DNA form, the CDR3 reads TGTGCCAGCAGTCCGTACAGGGGTCCCCAGCATTTT. Translated: CASSPYRGPQHF.

This clone showed up just once. The CDR3 protein is CASSSGGVGPYEQYF. CDR3 DNA: TGTGCCAGCAGCTCCGGGGGGGTGGGCCCCTACGAGCAGTACTTC. The V gene is TRBV5-4, the J gene TRBJ2-7; TRBD2 agrees at 8 bases. The trim removed 3 bases at V and 2 bases at J, leaving 7 bases unmatched. CDR3 length: 15 amino acids. Per the germline V gene, CDR1 is SGHNT and CDR2 is YYREEE (reference sequence).

This chain uses TRBV10-3 with TRBJ1-1; no clear D gene. CDR3 length equals 17 residues. Per the germline V gene, CDR1 is ENHRY and CDR2 is SYGVKD. V lost 0 bases and J 0 bases, leaving 14 bases between the germline ends. The CDR3 protein is CAISESRRVVLNTEAFF. The CDR3 nucleotides read TGTGCCATCAGTGAGTCGAGAAGGGTAGTACTGAACACTGAAGCTTTCTTT.

This chain connects TRBV6-1 to TRBJ2-5; no clear D. The CDR3 loop spans 15 amino acids. CDR1 is MNHNS, CDR2 SASEGT, per germline. V shed 9 bases and J shed 5 bases, with 22 bases lying between them. This chain's CDR3 is CASRLTRRTDETQYF. CDR3 in DNA: TGTGCCAGTCGCCTGACCAGGCGTACAGATGAGACCCAGTACTTC.

This chain uses TRBV2 with TRBJ2-2; D not resolved. Germline CDR1 reads SNHLY; CDR2 reads FYNNEI. With 2 bases removed from V and 7 bases from J, the gap between germline ends came to 11 bases. The CDR3 contains 14 residues. The CDR3 nucleotides are TGTGCCAGCAGTGAATTGGGGTTTGGCGGGGAGCTGTTTTTT. Translation: CASSELGFGGELFF.

J is TRBJ1-3 and V is TRBV7-9; D is undetermined. Germline V gene data show CDR1 as SEHNR and CDR2 as FQNEAQ (reference sequence). The CDR3 sequence is 12 residues long. Trimming removed 3 bases from V and 8 bases from J, with 8 bases in between. CDR3 coding DNA: TGTGCCAGCAGCTTTCGGAGCGACACCATATATTTT. Protein sequence: CASSFRSDTIYF.